This TCR beta chain was sequenced for a study of blood T cell repertoires in COVID-19. Trimming took 6 bases from V and 11 from J, leaving 22 bases between them. Germline lookup yields CDR1 SQVTM and CDR2 ANQGSEA. The CDR3 consists of 13 residues. The assay was immunoSEQ multiplex PCR, and TCRdb's table has in-frame clones only and misses some. The data show fewer than 350,000 clones, about 85% seen once. Sample: PBMCs or T cells enriched from blood (not recorded which). This sequence joins TRBV29-1 and TRBJ1-1, with a tentative D call TRBD1 (5 bases). This receptor was identified in a woman in her 50s who had recovered from COVID-19. The CDR3 nucleotides read TGCAGCGTCCAACAATCCGGGGGTTCTCTCGCTTTCTTT. Protein: CSVQQSGGSLAFF. Variable domain in full (rest from reference TRBV29-1 and TRBJ1-1): SAVISQKPSRDICQRGTSLTIQCQVDSQVTMMFWYRQQPGQSLTLIATANQGSEATYESGFVIDKFPISRPNLTFSTLTVSNMSPEDSSIYLCSVQQSGGSLAFFGQGTRLTVV.